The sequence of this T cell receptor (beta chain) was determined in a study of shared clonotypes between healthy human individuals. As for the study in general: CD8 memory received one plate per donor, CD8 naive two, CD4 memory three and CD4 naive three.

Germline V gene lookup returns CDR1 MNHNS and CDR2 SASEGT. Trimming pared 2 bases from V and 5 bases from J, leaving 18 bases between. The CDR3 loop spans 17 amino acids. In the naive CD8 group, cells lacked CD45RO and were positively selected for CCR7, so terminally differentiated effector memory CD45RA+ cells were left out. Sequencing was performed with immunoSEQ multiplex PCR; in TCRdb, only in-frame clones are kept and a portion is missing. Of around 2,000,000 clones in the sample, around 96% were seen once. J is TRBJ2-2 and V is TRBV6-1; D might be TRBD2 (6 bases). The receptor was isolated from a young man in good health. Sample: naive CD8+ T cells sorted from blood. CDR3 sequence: CASSEWSWKEGTGELFF. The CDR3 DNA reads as TGTGCCAGCAGTGAATGGTCTTGGAAGGAGGGAACCGGGGAGCTGTTTTTT.